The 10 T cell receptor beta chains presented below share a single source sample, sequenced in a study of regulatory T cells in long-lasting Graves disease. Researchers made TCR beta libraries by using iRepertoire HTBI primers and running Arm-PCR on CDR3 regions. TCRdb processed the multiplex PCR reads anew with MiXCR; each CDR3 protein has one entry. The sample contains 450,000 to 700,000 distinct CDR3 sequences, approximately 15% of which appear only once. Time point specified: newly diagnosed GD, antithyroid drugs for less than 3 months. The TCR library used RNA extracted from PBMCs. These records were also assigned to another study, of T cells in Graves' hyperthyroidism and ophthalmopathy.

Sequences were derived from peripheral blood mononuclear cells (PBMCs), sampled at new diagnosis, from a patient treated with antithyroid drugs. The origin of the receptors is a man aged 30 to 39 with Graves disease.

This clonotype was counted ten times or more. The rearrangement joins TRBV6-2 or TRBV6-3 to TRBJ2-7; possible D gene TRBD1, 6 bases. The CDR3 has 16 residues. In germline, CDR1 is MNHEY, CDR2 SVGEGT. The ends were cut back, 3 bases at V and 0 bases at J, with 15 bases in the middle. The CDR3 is CASSYLARGNSYEQYF. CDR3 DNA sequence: TGTGCCAGCAGTTATTTGGCCAGGGGTAACTCCTACGAGCAGTACTTC.

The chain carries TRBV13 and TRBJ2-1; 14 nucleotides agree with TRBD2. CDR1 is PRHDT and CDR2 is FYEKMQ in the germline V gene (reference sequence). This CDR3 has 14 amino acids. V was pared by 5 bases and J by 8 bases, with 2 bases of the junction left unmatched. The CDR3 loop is CASSGTSGGDEQFF. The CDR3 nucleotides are TGTGCCAGCAGCGGGACTAGCGGGGGTGATGAGCAGTTCTTC.

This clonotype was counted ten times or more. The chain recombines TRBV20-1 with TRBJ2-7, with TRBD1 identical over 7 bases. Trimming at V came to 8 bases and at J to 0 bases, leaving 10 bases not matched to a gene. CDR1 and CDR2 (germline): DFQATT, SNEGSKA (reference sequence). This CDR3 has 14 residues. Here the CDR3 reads CSPRSGTASYEQYF. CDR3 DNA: TGCAGTCCCCGATCTGGGACAGCCTCCTACGAGCAGTACTTC.

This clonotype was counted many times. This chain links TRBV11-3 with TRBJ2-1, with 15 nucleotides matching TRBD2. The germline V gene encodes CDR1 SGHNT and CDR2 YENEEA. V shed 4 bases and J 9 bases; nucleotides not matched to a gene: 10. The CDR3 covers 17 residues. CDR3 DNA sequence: TGTGCCAGCAGCTCGGGACTAGCGGGAGGAGGGGGGGGTGAGCAGTTCTTC. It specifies CASSSGLAGGGGGEQFF.

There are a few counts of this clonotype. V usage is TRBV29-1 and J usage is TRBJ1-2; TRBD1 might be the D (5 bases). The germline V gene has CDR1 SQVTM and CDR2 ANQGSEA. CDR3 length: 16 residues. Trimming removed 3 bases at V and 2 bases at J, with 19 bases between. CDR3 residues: CSVDGGSGFGNYGYTF. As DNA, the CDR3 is TGCAGCGTTGACGGGGGTTCGGGTTTCGGGAACTATGGCTACACCTTC.

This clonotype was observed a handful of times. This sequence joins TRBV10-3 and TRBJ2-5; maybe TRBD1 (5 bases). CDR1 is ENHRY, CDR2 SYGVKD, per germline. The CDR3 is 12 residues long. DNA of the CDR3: TGTACCGAAGGGGCGGTCCAAGAGACCCAGTACTTC. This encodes CTEGAVQETQYF.

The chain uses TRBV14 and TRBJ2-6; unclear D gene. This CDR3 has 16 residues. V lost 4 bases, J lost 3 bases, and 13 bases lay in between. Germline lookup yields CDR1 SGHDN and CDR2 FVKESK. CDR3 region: CASSPPRHFGANVLTF. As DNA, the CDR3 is TGTGCCAGCAGCCCTCCAAGACACTTTGGGGCCAACGTCCTGACTTTC.

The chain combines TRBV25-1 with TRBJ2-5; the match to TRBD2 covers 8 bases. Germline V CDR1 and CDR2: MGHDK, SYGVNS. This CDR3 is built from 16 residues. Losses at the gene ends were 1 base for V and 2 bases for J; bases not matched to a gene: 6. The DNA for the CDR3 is TGTGCCAGCAGTGAATGGTCCGGGAGGGTACAAGAGACCCAGTACTTC. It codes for CASSEWSGRVQETQYF.

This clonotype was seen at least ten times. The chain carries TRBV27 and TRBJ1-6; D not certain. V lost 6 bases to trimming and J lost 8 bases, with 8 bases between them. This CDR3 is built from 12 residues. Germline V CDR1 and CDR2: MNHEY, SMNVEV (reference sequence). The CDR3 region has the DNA TGTGCCAGCAGAATACGCGATTCACCCCTCCACTTT. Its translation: CASRIRDSPLHF.

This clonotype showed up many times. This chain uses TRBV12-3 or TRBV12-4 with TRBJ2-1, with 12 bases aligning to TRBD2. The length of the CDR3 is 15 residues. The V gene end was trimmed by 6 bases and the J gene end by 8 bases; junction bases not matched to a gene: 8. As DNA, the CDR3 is TGTGCCAGCAGGAAGACTAGCGGGAGATTGCATGAGCAGTTCTTC. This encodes CASRKTSGRLHEQFF.